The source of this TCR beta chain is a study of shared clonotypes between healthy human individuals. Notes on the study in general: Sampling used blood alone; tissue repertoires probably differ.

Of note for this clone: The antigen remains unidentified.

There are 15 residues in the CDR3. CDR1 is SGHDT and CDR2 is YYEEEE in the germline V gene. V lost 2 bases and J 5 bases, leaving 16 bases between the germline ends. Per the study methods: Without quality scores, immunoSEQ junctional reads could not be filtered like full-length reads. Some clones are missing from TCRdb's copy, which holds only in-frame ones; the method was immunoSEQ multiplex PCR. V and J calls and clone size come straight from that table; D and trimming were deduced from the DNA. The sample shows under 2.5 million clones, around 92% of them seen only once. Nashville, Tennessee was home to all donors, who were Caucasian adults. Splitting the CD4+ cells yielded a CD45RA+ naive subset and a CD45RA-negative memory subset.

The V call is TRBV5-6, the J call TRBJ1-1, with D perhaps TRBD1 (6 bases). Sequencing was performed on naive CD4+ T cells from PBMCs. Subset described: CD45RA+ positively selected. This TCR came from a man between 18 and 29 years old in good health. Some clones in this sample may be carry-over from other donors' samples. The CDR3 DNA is TGTGCCAGCAGCTTACGGGGGCGCGGAGGGACTGAAGCTTTCTTT. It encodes CASSLRGRGGTEAFF.